This T cell receptor (beta chain) emerged from a study of post-analysis software for immune sequencing data. Study-level points and caveats: Compared with controls, patients had more of about 5 TRBV segments, including TRBV5-6, TRBV5-1 and TRBV20-1.

Trimming shortened V by 1 base and J by 7 bases, and 4 bases separated the two germline ends. Germline V lookup: CDR1 DFQATT, CDR2 SNEGSKA (reference sequence). The CDR3 covers 11 residues. In the case of this clonotype: Its antigen is not known.

The TCR beta cDNA libraries carried unique molecular identifiers. TCRdb re-analysed the PCR reads in MiXCR, keeping a single row per CDR3 protein. The top ten hold approximately 4.4% of the sample, which has 650,000 to 850,000 distinct CDR3 sequences, about 50% seen once. The source is a girl aged 5 to 17 with multiple sclerosis. This chain links TRBV20-1 with TRBJ2-2; D gene uncertain. Sample: blood. The CDR3 here is CSARGGGELFF. The CDR3 coding sequence is TGCAGTGCTAGAGGGGGCGGGGAGCTGTTTTTT.